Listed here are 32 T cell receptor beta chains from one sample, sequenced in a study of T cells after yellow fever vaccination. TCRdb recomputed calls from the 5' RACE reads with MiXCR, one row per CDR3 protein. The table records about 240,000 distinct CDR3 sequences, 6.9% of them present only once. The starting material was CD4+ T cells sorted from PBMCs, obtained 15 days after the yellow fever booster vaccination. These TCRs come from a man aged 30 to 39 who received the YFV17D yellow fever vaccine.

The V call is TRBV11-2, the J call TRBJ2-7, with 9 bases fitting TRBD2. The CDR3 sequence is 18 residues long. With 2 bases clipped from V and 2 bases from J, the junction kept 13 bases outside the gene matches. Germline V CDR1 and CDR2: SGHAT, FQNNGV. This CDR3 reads CASSLTPGLAISPYEQYF. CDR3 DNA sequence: TGTGCCAGCAGCTTAACACCGGGACTAGCAATTTCGCCCTACGAGCAGTACTTC.

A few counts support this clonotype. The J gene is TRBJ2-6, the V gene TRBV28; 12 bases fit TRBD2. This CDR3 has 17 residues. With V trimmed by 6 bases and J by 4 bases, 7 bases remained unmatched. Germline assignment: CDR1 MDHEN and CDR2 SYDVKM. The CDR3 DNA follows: TGTGCCAGCAGACTAGCGGGAGGCTCGGGGGGGGCCAACGTCCTGACTTTC. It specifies CASRLAGGSGGANVLTF.

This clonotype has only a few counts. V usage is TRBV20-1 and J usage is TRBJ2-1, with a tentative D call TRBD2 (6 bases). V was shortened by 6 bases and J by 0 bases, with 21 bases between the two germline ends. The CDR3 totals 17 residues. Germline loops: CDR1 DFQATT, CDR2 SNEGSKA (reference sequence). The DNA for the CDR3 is TGCAGTGCAAGTCCACCTCTAGCGCGAAACTCCTACAATGAGCAGTTCTTC. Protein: CSASPPLARNSYNEQFF.

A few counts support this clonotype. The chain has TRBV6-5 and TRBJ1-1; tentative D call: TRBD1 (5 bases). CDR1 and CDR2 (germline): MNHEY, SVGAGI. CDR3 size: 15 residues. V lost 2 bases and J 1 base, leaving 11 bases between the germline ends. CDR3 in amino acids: CASSYSPTANTEAFF. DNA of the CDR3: TGTGCCAGCAGTTACAGCCCGACAGCGAACACTGAAGCTTTCTTT.

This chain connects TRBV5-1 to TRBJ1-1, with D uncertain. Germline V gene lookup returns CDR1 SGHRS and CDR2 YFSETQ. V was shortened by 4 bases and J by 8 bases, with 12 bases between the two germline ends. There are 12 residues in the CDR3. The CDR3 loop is CASSHNEEEAFF. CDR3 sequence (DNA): TGCGCCAGCAGCCATAACGAAGAGGAAGCTTTCTTT.

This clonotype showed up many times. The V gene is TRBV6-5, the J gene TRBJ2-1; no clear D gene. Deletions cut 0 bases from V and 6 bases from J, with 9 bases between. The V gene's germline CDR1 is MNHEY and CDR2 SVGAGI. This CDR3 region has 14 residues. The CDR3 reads CASSYSTTFNEQFF. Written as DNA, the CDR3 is TGTGCCAGCAGTTACTCGACGACATTCAATGAGCAGTTCTTC.

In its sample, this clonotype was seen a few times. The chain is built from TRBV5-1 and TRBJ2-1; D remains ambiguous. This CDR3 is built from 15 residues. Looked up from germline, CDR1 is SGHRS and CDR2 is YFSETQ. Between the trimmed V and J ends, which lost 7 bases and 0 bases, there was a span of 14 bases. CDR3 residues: CASSGGQDSYNEQFF. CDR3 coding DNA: TGCGCCAGCTCGGGTGGGCAGGACTCCTACAATGAGCAGTTCTTC.

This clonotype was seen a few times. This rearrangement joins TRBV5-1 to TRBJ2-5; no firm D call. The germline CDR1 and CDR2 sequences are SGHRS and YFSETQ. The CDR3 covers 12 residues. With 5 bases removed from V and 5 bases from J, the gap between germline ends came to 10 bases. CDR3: CASSYSWETQYF. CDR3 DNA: TGCGCCAGCAGTTATAGCTGGGAGACCCAGTACTTC. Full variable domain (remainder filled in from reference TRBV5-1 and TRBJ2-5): KAGVTQTPRYLIKTRGQQVTLSCSPISGHRSVSWYQQTPGQGLQFLFEYFSETQRNKGNFPGRFSGRQFSNSRSEMNVSTLELGDSALYLCASSYSWETQYFGPGTRLLVL.

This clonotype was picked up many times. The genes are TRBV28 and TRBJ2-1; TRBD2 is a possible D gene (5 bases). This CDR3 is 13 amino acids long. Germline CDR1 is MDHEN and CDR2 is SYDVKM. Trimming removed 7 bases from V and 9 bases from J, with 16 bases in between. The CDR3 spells CASNGILRGEQFF. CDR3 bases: TGTGCCAGCAACGGGATTCTACGGGGTGAGCAGTTCTTC.

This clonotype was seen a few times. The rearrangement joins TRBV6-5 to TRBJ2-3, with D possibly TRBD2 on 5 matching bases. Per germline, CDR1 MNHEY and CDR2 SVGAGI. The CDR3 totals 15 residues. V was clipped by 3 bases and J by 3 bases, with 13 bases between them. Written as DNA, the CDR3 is TGTGCCAGCAGTTATAGGATCGGCGGGACAGATACGCAGTATTTT. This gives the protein CASSYRIGGTDTQYF.

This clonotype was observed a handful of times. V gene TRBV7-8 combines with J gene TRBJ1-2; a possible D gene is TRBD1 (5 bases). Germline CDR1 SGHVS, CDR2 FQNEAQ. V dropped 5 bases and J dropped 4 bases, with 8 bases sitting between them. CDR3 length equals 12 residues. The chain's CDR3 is CASSRDLYGYTF. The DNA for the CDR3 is TGTGCCAGCAGCCGGGACCTCTATGGCTACACCTTC. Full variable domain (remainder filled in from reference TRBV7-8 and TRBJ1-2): GAGVSQSPRYKVAKRGQDVALRCDPISGHVSLFWYQQALGQGPEFLTYFQNEAQLDKSGLPSDRFFAERPEGSVSTLKIQRTQQEDSAVYLCASSRDLYGYTFGSGTRLTVV.

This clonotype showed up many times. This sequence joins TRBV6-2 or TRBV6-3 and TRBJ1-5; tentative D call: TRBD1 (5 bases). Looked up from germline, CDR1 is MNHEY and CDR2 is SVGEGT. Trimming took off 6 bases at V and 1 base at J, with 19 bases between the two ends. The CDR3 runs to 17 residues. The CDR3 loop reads CASRLTTGRVSNQPQHF. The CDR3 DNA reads TGTGCCAGCAGGCTCACGACGGGCAGGGTCAGCAATCAGCCCCAGCATTTT.

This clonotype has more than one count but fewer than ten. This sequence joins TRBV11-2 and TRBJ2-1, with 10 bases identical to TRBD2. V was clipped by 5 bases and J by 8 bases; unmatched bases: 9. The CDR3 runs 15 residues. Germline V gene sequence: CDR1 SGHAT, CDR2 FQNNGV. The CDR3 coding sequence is TGTGCCAGCAGCCAGCCGGGACTAGCGCGACATGAGCAGTTCTTC. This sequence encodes CASSQPGLARHEQFF. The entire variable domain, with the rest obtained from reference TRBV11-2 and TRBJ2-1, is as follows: EAGVAQSPRYKIIEKRQSVAFWCNPISGHATLYWYQQILGQGPKLLIQFQNNGVVDDSQLPKDRFSAERLKGVDSTLKIQPAKLEDSAVYLCASSQPGLARHEQFFGPGTRLTVL.

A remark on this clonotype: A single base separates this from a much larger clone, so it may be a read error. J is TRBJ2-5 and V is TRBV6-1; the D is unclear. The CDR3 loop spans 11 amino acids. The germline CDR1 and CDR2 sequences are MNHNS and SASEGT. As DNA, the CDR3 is TGTGCCTCCAGGTTCCAAGAGACCCAGAACTTC. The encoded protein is CASRFQETQNF.

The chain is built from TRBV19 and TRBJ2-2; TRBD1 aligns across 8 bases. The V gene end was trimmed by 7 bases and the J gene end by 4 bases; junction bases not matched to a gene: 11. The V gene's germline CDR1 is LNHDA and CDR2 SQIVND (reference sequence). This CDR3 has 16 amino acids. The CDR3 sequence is CASTNRGVLGTGELFF. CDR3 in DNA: TGTGCCAGTACCAACAGGGGGGTGCTGGGCACCGGGGAGCTGTTTTTT.

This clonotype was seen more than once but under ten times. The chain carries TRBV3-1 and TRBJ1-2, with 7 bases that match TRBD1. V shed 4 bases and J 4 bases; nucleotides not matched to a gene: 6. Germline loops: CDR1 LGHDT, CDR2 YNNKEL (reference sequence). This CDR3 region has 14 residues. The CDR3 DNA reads TGTGCCAGCAGCCCAGGACAGGAGCTCTATGGCTACACCTTC. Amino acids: CASSPGQELYGYTF.

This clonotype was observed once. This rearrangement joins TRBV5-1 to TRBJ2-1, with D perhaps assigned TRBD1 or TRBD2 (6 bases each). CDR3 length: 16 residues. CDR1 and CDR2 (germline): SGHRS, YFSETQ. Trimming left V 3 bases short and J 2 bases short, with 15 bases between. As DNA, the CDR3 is TGCGCCAGCAGCTCCCTAGGGGGAGGAGCCTACAATGAGCAGTTCTTC. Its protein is CASSSLGGGAYNEQFF.

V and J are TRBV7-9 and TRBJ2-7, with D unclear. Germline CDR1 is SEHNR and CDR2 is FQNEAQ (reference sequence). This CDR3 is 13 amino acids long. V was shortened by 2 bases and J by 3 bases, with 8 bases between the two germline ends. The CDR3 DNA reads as TGTGCCAGCAGCTTACAAGAAAACTACGAGCAGTACTTC. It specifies CASSLQENYEQYF.

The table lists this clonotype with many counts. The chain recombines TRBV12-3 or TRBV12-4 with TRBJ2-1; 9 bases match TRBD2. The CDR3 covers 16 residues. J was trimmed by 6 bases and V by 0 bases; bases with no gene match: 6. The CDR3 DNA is TGTGCCAGCAGTTTAGCGGGGCTAGCGGGACTCAATGAGCAGTTCTTC. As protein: CASSLAGLAGLNEQFF.

CDR3 in DNA: TGTGCCAGCAGCCCCTCGCCTGCTAGCGGGAACCGCAATGAGCAGTTCTTC. The encoded protein is CASSPSPASGNRNEQFF. The chain couples TRBV9 to TRBJ2-1, with TRBD2 matching 9 bases. Per the germline V gene, CDR1 is SGDLS and CDR2 is YYNGEE. The CDR3 loop spans 17 amino acids. V lost 4 bases, J lost 6 bases, and 14 bases stayed unmatched.

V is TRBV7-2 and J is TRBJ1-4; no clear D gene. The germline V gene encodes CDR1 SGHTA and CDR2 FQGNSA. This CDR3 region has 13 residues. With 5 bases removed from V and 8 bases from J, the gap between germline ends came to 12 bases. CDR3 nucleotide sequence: TGTGCCAGCAGCCGGGGTGACGGCGAAAAACTGTTTTTT. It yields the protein CASSRGDGEKLFF.

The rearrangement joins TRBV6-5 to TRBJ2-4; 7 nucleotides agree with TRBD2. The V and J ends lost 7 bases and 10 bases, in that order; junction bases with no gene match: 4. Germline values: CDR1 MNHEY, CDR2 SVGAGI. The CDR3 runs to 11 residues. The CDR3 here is CASTNGGIQYF. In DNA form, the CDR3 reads TGTGCCAGCACCAACGGGGGGATTCAGTACTTC.

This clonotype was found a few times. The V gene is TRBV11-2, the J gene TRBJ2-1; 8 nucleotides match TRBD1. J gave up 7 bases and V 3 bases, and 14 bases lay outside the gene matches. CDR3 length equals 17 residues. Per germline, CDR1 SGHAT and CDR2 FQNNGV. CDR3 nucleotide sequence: TGTGCCAGCAGCTTTTCATCGTCTACAGGGGGTGGAAATGAGCAGTTCTTC. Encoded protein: CASSFSSSTGGGNEQFF.

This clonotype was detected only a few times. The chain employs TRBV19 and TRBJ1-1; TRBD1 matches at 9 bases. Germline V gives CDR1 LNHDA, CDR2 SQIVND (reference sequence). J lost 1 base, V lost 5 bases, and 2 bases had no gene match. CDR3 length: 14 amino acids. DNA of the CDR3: TGTGCCAGTAGTCGGACAGGGGAGAACACTGAAGCTTTCTTT. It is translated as CASSRTGENTEAFF.

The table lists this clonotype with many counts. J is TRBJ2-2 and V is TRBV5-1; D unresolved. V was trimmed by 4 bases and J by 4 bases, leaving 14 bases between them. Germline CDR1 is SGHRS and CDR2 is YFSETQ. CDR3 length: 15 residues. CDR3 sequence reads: CASSRLSSSTGELFF. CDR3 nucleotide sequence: TGCGCCAGCAGCAGGCTTAGTTCGAGCACCGGGGAGCTGTTTTTT.

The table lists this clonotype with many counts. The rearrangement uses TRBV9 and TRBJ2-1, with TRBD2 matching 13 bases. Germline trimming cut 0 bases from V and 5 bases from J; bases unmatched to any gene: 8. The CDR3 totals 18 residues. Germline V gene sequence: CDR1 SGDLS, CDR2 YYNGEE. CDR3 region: CASSVAPSGTSGDNEQFF. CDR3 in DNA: TGTGCCAGCAGCGTAGCCCCATCCGGGACTAGCGGGGACAATGAGCAGTTCTTC.

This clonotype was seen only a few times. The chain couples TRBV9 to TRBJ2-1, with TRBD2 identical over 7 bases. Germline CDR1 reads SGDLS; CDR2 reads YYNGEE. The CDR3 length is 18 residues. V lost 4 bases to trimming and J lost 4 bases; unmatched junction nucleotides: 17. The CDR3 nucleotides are TGTGCCAGCAGCTTACGACTTGCTAGCGGAACCAATTACAATGAGCAGTTCTTC. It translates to CASSLRLASGTNYNEQFF.

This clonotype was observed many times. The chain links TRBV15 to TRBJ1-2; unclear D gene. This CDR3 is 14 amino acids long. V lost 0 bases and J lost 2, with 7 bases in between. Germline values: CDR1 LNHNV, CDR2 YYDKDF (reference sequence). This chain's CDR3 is CATSRDSGNYGYTF. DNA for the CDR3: TGTGCCACCAGCAGAGATTCAGGAAACTATGGCTACACCTTC.

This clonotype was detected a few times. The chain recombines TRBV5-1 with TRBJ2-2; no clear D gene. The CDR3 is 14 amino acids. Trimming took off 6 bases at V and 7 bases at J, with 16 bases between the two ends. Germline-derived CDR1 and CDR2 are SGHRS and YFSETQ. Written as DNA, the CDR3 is TGCGCCAGCATCGTGAACCCCTCCAGCGGGGAGCTGTTTTTT. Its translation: CASIVNPSSGELFF. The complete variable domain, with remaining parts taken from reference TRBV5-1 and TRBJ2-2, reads KAGVTQTPRYLIKTRGQQVTLSCSPISGHRSVSWYQQTPGQGLQFLFEYFSETQRNKGNFPGRFSGRQFSNSRSEMNVSTLELGDSALYLCASIVNPSSGELFFGEGSRLTVL.

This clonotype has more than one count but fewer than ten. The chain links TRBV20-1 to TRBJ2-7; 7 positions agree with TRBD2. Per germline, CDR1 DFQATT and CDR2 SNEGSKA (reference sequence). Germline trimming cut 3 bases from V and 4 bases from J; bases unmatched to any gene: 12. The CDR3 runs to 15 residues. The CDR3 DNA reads TGCAGTGCTAGGAATGGTGGGAGGGCCGGATACGAGCAGTACTTC. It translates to CSARNGGRAGYEQYF.

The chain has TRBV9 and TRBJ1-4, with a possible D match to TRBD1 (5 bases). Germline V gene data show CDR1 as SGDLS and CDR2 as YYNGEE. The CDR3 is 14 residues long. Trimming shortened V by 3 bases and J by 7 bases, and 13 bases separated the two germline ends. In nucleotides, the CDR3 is TGTGCCAGCAGCGAGGGACGAGCCAGTGAAAAACTGTTTTTT. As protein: CASSEGRASEKLFF.

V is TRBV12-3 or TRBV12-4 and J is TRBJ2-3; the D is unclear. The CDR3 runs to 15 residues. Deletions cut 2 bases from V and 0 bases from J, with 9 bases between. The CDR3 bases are TGTGCCAGCAGTTTAAGCAGAGCTAGCACAGATACGCAGTATTTT. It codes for CASSLSRASTDTQYF.